This T cell receptor (beta chain) was captured in a study of blood T cell repertoires in COVID-19. Study as a whole: Researchers got acute and convalescent COVID-19 samples from the United States, Italy and Spain. From T cells, B-cell-depleted T cells, or PBMCs came the material, which was cDNA or gDNA.

Per the germline V gene, CDR1 is MNHEY and CDR2 is SMNVEV (reference sequence). Trimming removed 1 base at V and 0 bases at J, with 16 bases between. The CDR3 contains 18 residues. Study processing details: Reference gene primer amplification yielded estimated nucleated cell counts. TCRdb keeps only in-frame clones here, not all; method: immunoSEQ multiplex PCR. The V and J calls and the clone size are those of that table, but D and trimming were determined from the DNA. The sample shows 400,000 to 550,000 clones, around 89% of them seen only once. The sample was peripheral blood. The TCR originated in a woman in her thirties with acute or convalescent COVID-19. The rearrangement joins TRBV27 to TRBJ2-1; D might be TRBD1 (6 bases). The CDR3 here is CASSLFGGSPISYNEQFF. CDR3 nucleotides: TGTGCCAGCAGTTTATTTGGGGGCAGCCCGATCTCCTACAATGAGCAGTTCTTC.